This T cell receptor (beta chain) was sequenced during a study of T cell responses to AZD1222 COVID-19 vaccine. Findings of the study overall: Nearly half of spike-specific TCRs reportedly target variant regions that are unmutated in the B.1.351 and B.1.1.7 variants. The study sampled repertoires only after the peak T cell response.

Using immunoSEQ multiplex PCR, the repertoire was profiled, and TCRdb retains in-frame clones only, with some absent. The sample shows 100,000 to 150,000 clones, around 90% of them seen only once. The length of the CDR3 is 16 residues. The germline V and J ends were trimmed by 5 bases and 9 bases, with 26 bases remaining between them. The germline V gene has CDR1 SGHAT and CDR2 FQNNGV. This clone was seen only a few times. Its antigen is unknown. This TCR was recovered from an adult who received the MenACWY meningococcal vaccine as a control. The rearrangement joins TRBV11-2 to TRBJ2-7; D possibly corresponds to TRBD1 (6 bases). The input for sequencing was peripheral blood, taken 28 days after the second dose of the MenACWY control vaccine. This chain's CDR3 is CASSTVQGIKRLGQYF. The DNA of the CDR3 is TGTGCCAGCAGCACCGTACAGGGAATTAAGCGGTTGGGGCAGTACTTC.